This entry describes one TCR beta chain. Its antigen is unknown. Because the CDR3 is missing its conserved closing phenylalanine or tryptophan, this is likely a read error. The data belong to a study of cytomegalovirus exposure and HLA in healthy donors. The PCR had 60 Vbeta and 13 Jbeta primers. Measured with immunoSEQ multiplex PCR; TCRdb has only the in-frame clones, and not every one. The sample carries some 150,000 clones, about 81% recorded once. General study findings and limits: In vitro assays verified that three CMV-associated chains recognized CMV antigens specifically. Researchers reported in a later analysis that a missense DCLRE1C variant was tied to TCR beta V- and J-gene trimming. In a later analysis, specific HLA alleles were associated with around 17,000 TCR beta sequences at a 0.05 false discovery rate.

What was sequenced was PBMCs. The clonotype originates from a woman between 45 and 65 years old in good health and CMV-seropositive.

As DNA, the CDR3 is TGTGCTAGTGGTTTGGCCCGACGGGGGAACCCCCCCGGTACTTCCTACGAGCAGTACCTC. It codes for CASGLARRGNPPGTSYEQYL. The chain has TRBV12-5 and TRBJ2-7; maybe TRBD2 (6 bases). The germline V gene has CDR1 LGHNT and CDR2 FRNRAP. CDR3 length: 20 residues. V was cut by 1 base and J by 1 base, with 26 bases left in between.